This TCR beta chain came from a study of CD8 T cells in ankylosing spondylitis. In its sample, this clonotype was seen many times. V was trimmed by 0 bases and J by 4 bases, leaving 4 bases between them. The CDR3 runs to 12 residues. CDR1 is LNHNV and CDR2 is YYDKDF in the germline V gene (reference sequence). TCRdb fed the 5' RACE reads into MiXCR, producing one record per CDR3 protein. Of 150,000 to 200,000 distinct CDR3 sequences in the sample, 15% to 20% were seen once. This chain links TRBV15 with TRBJ2-7, with D uncertain. The specimen sequenced was blood, either unsorted or a sorted T cell fraction (not recorded which). This clonotype was sampled from a male donor under 30 with ankylosing spondylitis or in good health (not recorded which). This CDR3 is CATSREWYEQYF. CDR3 DNA sequence: TGTGCCACCAGCAGAGAGTGGTACGAGCAGTACTTC.